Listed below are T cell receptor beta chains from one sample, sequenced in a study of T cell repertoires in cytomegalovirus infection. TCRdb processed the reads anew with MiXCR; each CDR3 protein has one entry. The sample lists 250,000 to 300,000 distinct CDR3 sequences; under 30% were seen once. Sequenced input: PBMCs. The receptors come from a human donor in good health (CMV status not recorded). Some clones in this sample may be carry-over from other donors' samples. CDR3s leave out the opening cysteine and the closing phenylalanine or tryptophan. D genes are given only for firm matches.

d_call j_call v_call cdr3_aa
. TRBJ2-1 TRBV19 ASSIIVGADEQF
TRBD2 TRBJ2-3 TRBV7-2 ASSLRLAGGSDTQY
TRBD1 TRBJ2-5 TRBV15 ATSPRTGWQETQY
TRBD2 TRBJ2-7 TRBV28 ASTVGLAVYEQY
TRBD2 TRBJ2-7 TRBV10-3 AISEFKGLAPGSYEQY
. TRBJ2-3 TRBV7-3 ASSLFVGRDTQY
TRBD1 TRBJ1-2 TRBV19 ASSMLHPGQGSYGYT
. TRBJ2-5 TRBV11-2 ASSLDLGRQETQY
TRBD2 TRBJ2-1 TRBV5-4 ASSSGLAGQVNEQF
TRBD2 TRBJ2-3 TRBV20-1 SATGFHSGTSGRGDTQY
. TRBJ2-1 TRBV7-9 ASSSLGGATEQF
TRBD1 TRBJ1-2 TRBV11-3 ASSSDRVRTTGVEGDGYT
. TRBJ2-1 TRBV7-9 ASRPRGLPDNEQF
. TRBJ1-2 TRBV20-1 SASGVPVGYT
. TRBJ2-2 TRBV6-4 ASSVGAETGELF
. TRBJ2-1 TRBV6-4 ASSLDGENDEQF
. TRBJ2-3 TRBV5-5 ASSAVGQSTDTQY
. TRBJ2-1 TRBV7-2 ASSPSPSYNEQF
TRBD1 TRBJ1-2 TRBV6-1 ASSSTGAYGYT
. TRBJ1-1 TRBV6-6 ASSYLTGGNTEAF
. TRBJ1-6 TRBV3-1 ASSQGRGGSPLH
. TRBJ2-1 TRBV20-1 SARRVGASSSLEQF
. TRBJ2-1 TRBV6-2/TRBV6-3 ASSWGQNNEQF
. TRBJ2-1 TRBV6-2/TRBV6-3 ASSRQGLNNEQF
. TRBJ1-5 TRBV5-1 ASSLRADQPQH
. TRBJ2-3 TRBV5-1 ASSLERLDTQY
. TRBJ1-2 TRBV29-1 SVVWGARGYT
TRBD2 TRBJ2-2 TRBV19 ATERGGYTGELF
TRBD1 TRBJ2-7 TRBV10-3 AIRDRGKNEQY
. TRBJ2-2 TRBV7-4 ASSGGGVGELF
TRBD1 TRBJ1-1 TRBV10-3 AIKTGWDSEAF
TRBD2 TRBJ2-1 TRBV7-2 ASSTSGRAPNEQF
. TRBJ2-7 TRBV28 ASSFVHEQY
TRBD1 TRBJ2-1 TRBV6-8 ASSGMDRGSYNEQF
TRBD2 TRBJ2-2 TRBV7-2 ASSWTSGNGGELF
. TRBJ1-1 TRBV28 ASSLWQNTEAF
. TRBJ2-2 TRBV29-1 SVELSGVTTGELF
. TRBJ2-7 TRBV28 ASSLSRLSYEQY
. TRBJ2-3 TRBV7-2 ASNPSFWTPGQY
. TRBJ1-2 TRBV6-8 ASSPQVNYGYT
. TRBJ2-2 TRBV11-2 ASSLDYAGGANTGELF